The TCR beta chain under discussion was sequenced for a study of blood T cells in healthy people across ages (dated by TCRdb to about 2015). Regarding the research as a whole: Template switching captured roughly one uniquely barcoded TCR beta cDNA molecule per two T cells in model experiments. Four age groups were formed from the donors: young (average about 15 years), middle-aged (just under 40), aged (62) and long-lived (more than 75). To track age-related changes in TCR beta repertoire diversity, the study relied on deep sequencing normalized with unique cDNA molecular identifiers. Using the same blood draw, the study looked at two additional independent replicas of 1 million unique cDNA reads for two donors, one aged 18 to 29 and the other aged 80 or older. To avoid experimental bias, donors of different ages were distributed randomly across sequencing lanes.

Receptors were amplified or captured by 5' RACE. These reads were obtained on an Illumina HiSeq 2500. A second PCR of about 6 to 11 cycles was performed with a sample-barcoded 5' primer and a J-beta primer mix. A unique molecular identifier was introduced onto each TCR beta cDNA molecule by a template-switch 5' adaptor carrying 12 random nucleotides. Each sample yielded at least 2.5 million CDR3-containing paired-end reads. All of the RNA was converted into first-strand cDNA using the Mint cDNA synthesis kit, with a TRBC-specific oligonucleotide serving as the primer. All cDNA was treated with uracil-DNA glycosylase and then went through a first 18-cycle PCR with the universal primers M1SS and BC2_uni_R. The published analysis was carried out like this. For normalization, 1 million high-quality reads were randomly selected from each sample, with every read carrying a distinct molecular identifier. Instead of being binned into consensus sequences, reads with shared molecular identifiers were discarded. MiTCR, run with a Q25 quality threshold and the strictest error-elimination algorithm, handled CDR3 identification, clonotype clustering and error correction. A nonparametric unseen species model with Euler transformation was used to estimate a lower bound on total TCR beta diversity. TCRdb applied fastp at Q25 and MiXCR to the public reads, then kept only in-frame beta chains. Entries that share a CDR3 protein sequence are merged under the most common genes and DNA. TCRdb, rather than the study authors, made the V and J calls. The sample table contains around 1,100,000 distinct CDR3 sequences; only one count was recorded for approximately 38% of them. The top ten clonotypes cover about an eighth of the sample.

The CDR3, from cysteine to phenylalanine, totals 13 residues. Only the CDR3 part of the read is kept: 39 bases, read in frame from the first base. V loses 4 bases at its end and J loses 7 bases; junction bases beyond the gene matches: 5. The germline V gene encodes CDR1 SGHVS and CDR2 FQNEAQ. Turning to this clonotype: Its antigen is still unknown. A much bigger clone sits one base away, suggesting this may be a read error.

General study outcomes and caveats: Observed TCR beta diversity per million T cells fell roughly linearly with age, and a significant reduction was already apparent by age around 39. Since profiling was done on bulk unsorted PBMCs, naive and antigen-experienced compartments could not be conclusively compared. Total diversity estimates from one million sequenced T cells were considered lower bounds and underestimates. Observed TCR beta diversity correlated strongly with the percentage of naive T cells measured by flow cytometry. Because donor CMV infection status was unknown, age-related changes in expanded clonotypes were potentially confounded. Compared with the aged group, the long-lived group had more naive CD4+ T cells, fewer expanded clones and increased TCR diversity, suggesting age selection.

The donors were some 36 Caucasian individuals from Russia, aged 6 to 90 years, who were systemically healthy. Approximately 11 milliliters of peripheral blood were drawn from each donor into EDTA-treated Vacutainer tubes. Ficoll-Paque density-gradient centrifugation was used to isolate PBMCs, with at least 7 million obtained per sample. Total RNA was extracted from PBMCs with Trizol reagent, with at least 5.5 micrograms obtained per sample. For every donor, flow cytometry on a PBMC aliquot measured the percentage of naive CD45RAhigh/CD27high T cells. The material sequenced was blood. The chain couples TRBV7-8 to TRBJ2-7; 9 bases in between match TRBD1. This receptor was obtained from a man younger than 35 in good health. CDR3 protein: CASSWDRDNEQYF. Read as DNA, the sequence is TGTGCCAGCAGCTGGGACAGGGACAATGAGCAGTACTTC.